This T cell receptor beta chain was captured in a study of T cell responses to AZD1222 COVID-19 vaccine. Unmatched junction bases numbered 5, after V lost 6 bases and J lost 7 bases. The CDR3 has 15 amino acids. CDR1 is ENHRY and CDR2 is SYGVKD in the germline V gene. A word on this clone: The antigen is unknown.

The study's findings and limits: Donors skewed white British and female; clonal diversity was possibly underestimated. With dominance at 160-218 and 743-854, vaccine-associated CD4 TCRs spanned spike. Just 5 to 7 AZD1222 recipients were seropositive at baseline.

Assay used: immunoSEQ multiplex PCR; TCRdb lists only in-frame clones, some missing. The table has about 150,000 clones, about 93% seen once. This receptor was obtained from an adult in good health. Sequencing was performed on peripheral blood, taken on day 0 of AZD1222 vaccination. The chain joins TRBV10-3 to TRBJ2-1, with 14 nucleotides matching TRBD2. CDR3 amino acids: CAISRLAGGSNEQFF. The CDR3 DNA sequence: TGTGCCATCAGCCGACTAGCGGGGGGGTCGAATGAGCAGTTCTTC.